This T cell receptor beta chain was found in a study of cytomegalovirus exposure and HLA in healthy donors. PCR primers comprised 60 Vbeta and 13 Jbeta primers. The repertoire was sequenced with immunoSEQ multiplex PCR; TCRdb's copy has only in-frame clones and lacks some. The sample yields approximately 170,000 clones, 65% to 85% seen once. J gave up 1 base and V 4 bases, and 1 base lay outside the gene matches. The CDR3 consists of 13 residues. The V gene's germline CDR1 is LGHNA and CDR2 YSLEER. The sequencing input was PBMCs. The chain links TRBV4-3 to TRBJ2-7; TRBD1 agrees at 7 bases. The source is a boy between 2 and 10 years old in good health and CMV-seronegative. The CDR3 sequence is CASSPGQSYEQYF. The CDR3 bases are TGCGCCAGCAGCCCGGGACAGTCCTACGAGCAGTACTTC.